This passage covers 30 T cell receptor beta chains from one sample sequenced in a study of blood T cell repertoires in COVID-19. Generated by immunoSEQ multiplex PCR, the TCRdb table keeps only in-frame clones and is missing some. The sample carries some 210,000 clones, about 76% recorded once. Sequenced material: PBMCs or T cells enriched from blood (not recorded which). All receptors derive from a woman aged 45-59 years with acute COVID-19.

The CDR3 nucleotides read TGTGCCAGCAGTTTAATCCTCGAGCAGTACTTC. Residues: CASSLILEQYF. The gene calls are TRBV12-3 or TRBV12-4 and TRBJ2-7; D gene ambiguous. Trimming pared 2 bases from V and 6 bases from J, leaving 5 bases between. There are 11 residues in the CDR3.

V gene TRBV19 combines with J gene TRBJ1-1, with D hard to call. Germline values: CDR1 LNHDA, CDR2 SQIVND (reference sequence). Deletions cut 0 bases from V and 4 bases from J, with 15 bases between. The CDR3 is 16 residues long. The CDR3 spells CASSIEMITAGTEAFF. CDR3 DNA: TGTGCCAGTAGTATAGAAATGATCACTGCGGGCACTGAAGCTTTCTTT. Together with reference TRBV19 and TRBJ1-1, the CDR3 gives the full variable domain: DGGITQSPKYLFRKEGQNVTLSCEQNLNHDAMYWYRQDPGQGLRLIYYSQIVNDFQKGDIAEGYSVSREKKESFPLTVTSAQKNPTAFYLCASSIEMITAGTEAFFGQGTRLTVV.

This clone has more than one count but fewer than ten. This chain connects TRBV2 to TRBJ2-7, with TRBD1 matching over 8 bases. Unmatched junction bases numbered 12, after V lost 3 bases and J lost 5 bases. Germline values: CDR1 SNHLY, CDR2 FYNNEI. The CDR3 totals 16 residues. The CDR3 DNA follows: TGTGCCAGCAGTGATACCAACGGACAGGGTTCCGACGAGCAGTACTTC. It is translated as CASSDTNGQGSDEQYF. The full variable domain, rest sourced from reference TRBV2 and TRBJ2-7, is EPEVTQTPSHQVTQMGQEVILRCVPISNHLYFYWYRQILGQKVEFLVSFYNNEISEKSEIFDDQFSVERPDGSNFTLKIRSTKLEDSAMYFCASSDTNGQGSDEQYFGPGTRLTVT.

The rearrangement joins TRBV12-3 or TRBV12-4 to TRBJ1-2; the D gene is possibly TRBD1 (6 bases). Trimming took 2 bases from V and 5 from J, leaving 9 bases between them. This CDR3 contains 13 residues. The CDR3 region has the DNA TGTGCCAGCAGTTTAAGGACAGTTTATGGCTACACCTTC. It encodes CASSLRTVYGYTF.

This clone has only one observation. The chain has TRBV7-8 and TRBJ2-3; 8 nucleotides line up with TRBD2. The CDR3 has 15 amino acids. CDR1 is SGHVS, CDR2 FQNEAQ, per germline. V was clipped by 5 bases and J by 3 bases; unmatched bases: 7. CDR3: CASSPPRLATDTQYF. CDR3 in DNA: TGTGCCAGCAGCCCACCCCGACTAGCGACAGATACGCAGTATTTT.

In nucleotides, the CDR3 is TGTGCCAGCAGTTCGGGACTAGCGGGAGGCGAGCAGTACTTC. Amino acids: CASSSGLAGGEQYF. The chain carries TRBV6-1 and TRBJ2-7, with 15 bases matching TRBD2. Germline CDR1 is MNHNS and CDR2 is SASEGT. J gave up 6 bases and V 5 bases, and 2 bases lay outside the gene matches. The CDR3 is 14 amino acids.

The rearrangement uses TRBV19 and TRBJ2-7, with D perhaps TRBD2 (6 bases). This CDR3 has 13 residues. The germline gives CDR1 LNHDA, CDR2 SQIVND (reference sequence). The V end was cut by 6 bases, the J end by 4 bases, with 13 bases between. CDR3 sequence (DNA): TGTGCCAGTAGCCGGGACTTACGGTACGAGCAGTACTTC. This encodes CASSRDLRYEQYF.

The sample holds one count of this clone. V usage is TRBV5-1 and J usage is TRBJ2-5, with 9 bases fitting TRBD2. The germline V gene has CDR1 SGHRS and CDR2 YFSETQ. This CDR3 spans 15 amino acids. Trimming took 3 bases from V and 5 from J; bases not matched to a gene: 8. The CDR3 region has the DNA TGCGCCAGCAGCTACAACCCCGCGGGGGGGGAGACCCAGTACTTC. This codes for CASSYNPAGGETQYF.

This clone was picked up one time. The rearrangement links TRBV28 to TRBJ1-1; 10 positions match TRBD1. The CDR3 extends over 13 amino acids. The V gene end was trimmed by 4 bases and the J gene end by 11 bases; junction bases not matched to a gene: 7. From germline, CDR1 is MDHEN and CDR2 SYDVKM. As DNA, the CDR3 is TGTGCCAGCAGTTCGGGGACAGGGGATAGGGCTTTCTTT. This translates into CASSSGTGDRAFF.

This chain joins TRBV7-2 and TRBJ2-3; 7 bases match TRBD2. This CDR3 is 17 amino acids long. V trimming: 0 bases; J trimming: 2 bases; junction bases outside the gene matches: 8. From germline, CDR1 is SGHTA and CDR2 FQGNSA. The CDR3 DNA is TGTGCCAGCAGCTTAGCGGCTAGCGGAATTATCACAGATACGCAGTATTTT. Translated, it gives CASSLAASGIITDTQYF.

The V and J genes are TRBV24-1 and TRBJ2-1, with D perhaps matching TRBD2 (5 bases). Trimming cost V 4 bases and J 6 bases, with 27 bases left between them. The CDR3 loop spans 19 amino acids. Germline assignment: CDR1 KGHDR and CDR2 SFDVKD. In nucleotides, the CDR3 is TGTGCCACCAGTGAGCGGCTAGCCCTTTTACCTCAGACGATCAATGAGCAGTTCTTC. This encodes CATSERLALLPQTINEQFF.

This clone was found a few times. V is TRBV5-4 and J is TRBJ2-7, with D tentatively TRBD1 (5 bases). The CDR3 totals 14 residues. V was shortened by 1 base and J by 5 bases, with 13 bases between the two germline ends. CDR1 is SGHNT and CDR2 is YYREEE in the germline V gene (reference sequence). CDR3 nucleotide sequence: TGTGCCAGCAGCTTGCGGGCAGGGATCGACGAGCAGTACTTC. Encoded protein: CASSLRAGIDEQYF. Looking up the rest from reference TRBV5-4 and TRBJ2-7 gives the full variable domain: ETGVTQSPTHLIKTRGQQVTLRCSSQSGHNTVSWYQQALGQGPQFIFQYYREEENGRGNFPPRFSGLQFPNYSSELNVNALELDDSALYLCASSLRAGIDEQYFGPGTRLTVT.

The chain joins TRBV10-3 to TRBJ2-6; tentative D call: TRBD1 (6 bases). Between the trimmed V and J ends, which lost 7 bases and 2 bases, there was a span of 18 bases. The CDR3 extends over 17 amino acids. Germline loops: CDR1 ENHRY, CDR2 SYGVKD. The CDR3 DNA sequence: TGTGCCATCAAAGGGGTAGGACAGACAACTGGGGCCAACGTCCTGACTTTC. As protein: CAIKGVGQTTGANVLTF.

The chain has TRBV28 and TRBJ2-7, with D possibly TRBD1 on 5 matching bases. V was trimmed by 6 bases and J by 9 bases, leaving 15 bases between them. This CDR3 is built from 12 residues. Germline V gives CDR1 MDHEN, CDR2 SYDVKM. The CDR3 nucleotides are TGTGCCAGCAGGCAAACAGGAATGGCGCAGTACTTC. This translates into CASRQTGMAQYF.

J is TRBJ2-6 and V is TRBV4-1; no clear D. The V gene lost 1 base and the J gene lost 2 bases, with 15 bases spanning the gap. The CDR3 is made up of 18 amino acids. Germline V gene data show CDR1 as MGHRA and CDR2 as YSYEKL. CDR3 DNA: TGCGCCAGCAGCCAAGTTCGCCGAGGAGCCCCTGGGGCCAACGTCCTGACTTTC. The encoded protein is CASSQVRRGAPGANVLTF.

The genes are TRBV29-1 and TRBJ1-2, with 10 nucleotides matching TRBD1. V lost 6 bases, J lost 0 bases, and 4 bases stayed unmatched. The CDR3 totals 14 residues. CDR1 is SQVTM, CDR2 ANQGSEA, per germline. The CDR3 reads CSVTTGGANYGYTF. The CDR3 DNA reads as TGCAGCGTAACGACAGGGGGCGCTAACTATGGCTACACCTTC.

The rearrangement uses TRBV28 and TRBJ2-4; 7 nucleotides match TRBD1. CDR3 length equals 13 residues. Trimming cost V 5 bases and J 13 bases; bases outside gene matches: 11. The V gene's germline CDR1 is MDHEN and CDR2 SYDVKM. The CDR3 DNA sequence: TGTGCCAGCAGTGGACAGGCCCCGAGGGGCCAGTACTTC. The encoded protein is CASSGQAPRGQYF.

The V call is TRBV29-1, the J call TRBJ2-3, with 8 bases matching TRBD2. CDR3 length: 12 residues. Germline V gives CDR1 SQVTM, CDR2 ANQGSEA. J was trimmed by 0 bases and V by 7 bases; bases with no gene match: 0. The CDR3 loop is CSGGGSTDTQYF. Here the CDR3 DNA reads TGCAGCGGCGGGGGGAGCACAGATACGCAGTATTTT.

The chain couples TRBV15 to TRBJ1-2, with 10 bases matching TRBD1. Germline V gene lookup returns CDR1 LNHNV and CDR2 YYDKDF (reference sequence). Trimming removed 2 bases from V and 10 bases from J; junction bases left unmatched: 7. The CDR3 runs to 14 residues. CDR3 DNA sequence: TGTGCCACCAGCAGAACGGGGACAGGGGCGGACTACACCTTC. Encoded protein: CATSRTGTGADYTF.

This clone has a single count. The chain links TRBV5-1 to TRBJ2-1; TRBD2 matches 13 bases. Unmatched junction bases numbered 5, after V lost 4 bases and J lost 4 bases. The CDR3 has 16 amino acids. Per germline, CDR1 SGHRS and CDR2 YFSETQ. CDR3 sequence: CASSGLAGANYNEQFF. CDR3 coding DNA: TGCGCCAGCAGCGGACTAGCGGGAGCTAATTACAATGAGCAGTTCTTC.

The rearrangement uses TRBV3-1 (or the pseudogene TRBV3-2) and TRBJ2-7, with TRBD2 matching 7 bases. The CDR3 sequence is 16 residues long. Germline CDR1 LGHDT, CDR2 YNNKEL (reference sequence). The V segment lost 4 bases and the J segment 6 bases; nucleotides outside the gene matches: 15. CDR3 region: CASSLACPEAGVEQYF. In DNA form, the CDR3 reads TGTGCCAGCAGCCTAGCATGCCCCGAGGCGGGGGTCGAGCAGTACTTC.

The rearrangement joins TRBV27 to TRBJ2-7; D may be TRBD1 (5 bases). CDR3 length: 15 residues. Trimming took 3 bases from V and 6 from J, leaving 18 bases between them. CDR1 is MNHEY and CDR2 is SMNVEV in the germline V gene (reference sequence). CDR3 loop: CASSFDGAGPLEQYF. DNA for the CDR3: TGTGCCAGCAGTTTTGACGGTGCAGGGCCACTCGAGCAGTACTTC.

This clone was seen just once. The chain has TRBV19 and TRBJ2-1; 8 nucleotides agree with TRBD1. J was trimmed by 5 bases and V by 3 bases; bases with no gene match: 9. CDR3 length: 16 amino acids. Germline V gene sequence: CDR1 LNHDA, CDR2 SQIVND (reference sequence). This chain's CDR3 is CASSIKQGVSHNEQFF. Here the CDR3 DNA reads TGTGCCAGTAGTATCAAACAGGGGGTGTCACACAATGAGCAGTTCTTC.

The genes are TRBV15 and TRBJ1-2; D possibly corresponds to TRBD1 (6 bases). Germline CDR1 is LNHNV and CDR2 is YYDKDF (reference sequence). Trimming removed 3 bases from V and 5 bases from J, with 19 bases in between. This CDR3 contains 16 residues. DNA for the CDR3: TGTGCCACCAGCAGGGGGGCAGGCGAACCGCCTTATGGCTACACCTTC. Amino acids: CATSRGAGEPPYGYTF.

DNA of the CDR3: TGTGCCAGCAGCTTAGGGACAGGGATGGCTAACTATGGCTACACCTTC. This translates into CASSLGTGMANYGYTF. The chain recombines TRBV7-2 with TRBJ1-2; 8 bases fit TRBD1. The junction had 4 bases not matched to a gene; V was cut back by 1 base and J by 0 bases. Germline V gene lookup returns CDR1 SGHTA and CDR2 FQGNSA. This CDR3 contains 16 residues.

The chain uses TRBV2 and TRBJ2-1, with D perhaps matching TRBD1 (5 bases). The V gene's germline CDR1 is SNHLY and CDR2 FYNNEI. The length of the CDR3 is 15 residues. V lost 3 bases, J lost 6 bases, and 15 bases lay in between. CDR3 amino acids: CASSDRGPLRNEQFF. CDR3 in DNA: TGTGCCAGCAGTGATAGGGGCCCATTACGCAATGAGCAGTTCTTC.

The chain links TRBV25-1 to TRBJ1-2; no clear D gene. V was cut by 4 bases and J by 2 bases, with 14 bases left in between. The CDR3 is made up of 15 amino acids. Germline assignment: CDR1 MGHDK and CDR2 SYGVNS. The CDR3 DNA sequence: TGTGCCAGCAGTGCCATATCGACCGGGAACTATGGCTACACCTTC. Residues: CASSAISTGNYGYTF.

This clone was observed once. This chain joins TRBV19 and TRBJ2-4; D remains ambiguous. V was clipped by 6 bases and J by 0 bases, with 15 bases between them. The CDR3 is 16 amino acids. Germline lookup yields CDR1 LNHDA and CDR2 SQIVND (reference sequence). The CDR3 here is CASRPNQILAKNIQYF. The CDR3 DNA reads TGTGCCAGTAGGCCTAATCAAATCCTAGCCAAAAACATTCAGTACTTC.

This clone was seen a few times. The gene calls are TRBV11-2 and TRBJ2-1, with D perhaps TRBD1 (5 bases). This CDR3 has 12 residues. Trimming removed 3 bases from V and 7 bases from J, with 7 bases in between. Germline CDR1 reads SGHAT; CDR2 reads FQNNGV. CDR3: CASSFAGNEQFF. The CDR3 bases are TGTGCCAGCAGCTTTGCAGGGAATGAGCAGTTCTTC.

V gene TRBV28 combines with J gene TRBJ1-4, with 7 bases aligning to TRBD1. The CDR3 length is 16 residues. Germline-derived CDR1 and CDR2 are MDHEN and SYDVKM. Unmatched junction bases numbered 15, after V lost 3 bases and J lost 11 bases. As DNA, the CDR3 is TGTGCCAGCAGTTTCTCCGGGACAGCCGCGAGTGGGAAACTGTTTTTT. Protein sequence: CASSFSGTAASGKLFF. The variable domain in full, completed from reference TRBV28 and TRBJ1-4, reads DVKVTQSSRYLVKRTGEKVFLECVQDMDHENMFWYRQDPGLGLRLIYFSYDVKMKEKGDIPEGYSVSREKKERFSLILESASTNQTSMYLCASSFSGTAASGKLFFGSGTQLSVL.